This TCR beta chain came from a study of blood T cell repertoires in COVID-19. Study-wide context: There were acute and convalescent COVID-19 samples, and they came from the United States, Italy and Spain.

Per the study methods: Reference gene primers were amplified, and this amplification served to estimate nucleated cell counts. Method: immunoSEQ multiplex PCR; TCRdb's copy keeps in-frame clones and lacks some. V, J and clone size are those of that table, while D and trimming were read from the DNA. The sample contains 200,000 to 250,000 clones, 92% of which appear only once. CDR3 size: 11 residues. Germline CDR1 reads KGHSH; CDR2 reads LQKENI. To note about this clone: At one of its ends the junction is not consistent with the germline gene, which may arise from a read error.

Sequencing used peripheral blood. The origin of this receptor is a man aged 55 to 70 with COVID-19, enrolled during active disease. The V and J genes are TRBV18 and TRBJ1-1, with 9 bases identical to TRBD1. DNA for the CDR3: TGTGCCAGCTCACCATCAGACAGGGGGGTCTTT. It translates to CASSPSDRGVF.